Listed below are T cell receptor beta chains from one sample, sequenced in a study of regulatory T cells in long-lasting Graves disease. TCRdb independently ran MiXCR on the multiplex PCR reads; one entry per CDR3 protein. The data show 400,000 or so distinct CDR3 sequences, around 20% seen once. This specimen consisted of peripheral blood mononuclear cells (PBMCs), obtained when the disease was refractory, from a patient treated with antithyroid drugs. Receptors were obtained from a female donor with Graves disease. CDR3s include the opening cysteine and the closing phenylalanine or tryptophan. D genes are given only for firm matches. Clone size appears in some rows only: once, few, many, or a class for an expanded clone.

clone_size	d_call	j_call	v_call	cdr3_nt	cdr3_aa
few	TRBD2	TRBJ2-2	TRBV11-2	TGTGCCAGCAGCCCGGCCGGGAGGCCATCGAACACCGGGGAGCTGTTTTTT	CASSPAGRPSNTGELFF
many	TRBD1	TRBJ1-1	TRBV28	TGTGCCAGCAGGACTACCGGGACAGCCAACACTGAAGCTTTCTTT	CASRTTGTANTEAFF
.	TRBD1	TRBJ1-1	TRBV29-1	TGCAGCGTGTCGGACAGGGAGAACACTGAAGCTTTCTTT	CSVSDRENTEAFF
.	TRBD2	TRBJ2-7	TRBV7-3	TGTGCCAGCAGCTTAGATAGCGGGAGCTCCTACGAGCAGTACTTC	CASSLDSGSSYEQYF
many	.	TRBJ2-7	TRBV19	TGTGCCAGTAGTCCCTCAGGGATGAGCTACGAGCAGTACTTC	CASSPSGMSYEQYF
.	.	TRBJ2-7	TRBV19	TGTGCCAGTAGTGGAGGGGCGGTGGCCTACGAGCAGTACTTC	CASSGGAVAYEQYF
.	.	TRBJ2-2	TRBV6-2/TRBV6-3	TGTGCCAGCAGTTACACCACGAACACCGGGGAGCTGTTTTTT	CASSYTTNTGELFF
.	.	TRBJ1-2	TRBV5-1	TGCGCCAGCAGCTTAACGGGGCCATCCCGGGGCTATGGCTACACCTTC	CASSLTGPSRGYGYTF
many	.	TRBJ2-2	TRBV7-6	TGTGCCAGCACCCGCTCCGGCGGGACTGCTCCCGGGGAGCTGTTTTTT	CASTRSGGTAPGELFF
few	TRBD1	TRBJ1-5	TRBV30	TGTGCCTGGAATGACGGACAGGGGGCTCAGCCCCAGCATTTT	CAWNDGQGAQPQHF
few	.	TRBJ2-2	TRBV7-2	TGTGCCAGCACCACGGGATACGGTTTCGGGGAGCTGTTTTTT	CASTTGYGFGELFF
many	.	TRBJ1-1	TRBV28	TGTGCCAGCAGTTACCAGGGTAACACTGAAGCTTTCTTT	CASSYQGNTEAFF
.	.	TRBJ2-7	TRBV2	TGTGCCAGCAGTTCCGGGACGGTTAGGGCTGTCAACGATTACGAGCAGTACTTC	CASSSGTVRAVNDYEQYF